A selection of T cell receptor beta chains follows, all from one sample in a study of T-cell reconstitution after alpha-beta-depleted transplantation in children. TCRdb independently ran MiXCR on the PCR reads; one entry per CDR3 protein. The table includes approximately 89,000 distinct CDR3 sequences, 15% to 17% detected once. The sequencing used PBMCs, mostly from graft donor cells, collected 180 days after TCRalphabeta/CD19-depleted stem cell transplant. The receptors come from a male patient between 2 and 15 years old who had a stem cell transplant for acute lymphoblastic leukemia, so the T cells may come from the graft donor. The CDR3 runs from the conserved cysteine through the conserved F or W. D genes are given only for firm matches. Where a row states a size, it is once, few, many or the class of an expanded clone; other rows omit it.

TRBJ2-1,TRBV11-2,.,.,TGTGCCAGCAGCTCCCAGCAATTAAATGAGCAGTTCTTC,CASSSQQLNEQFF
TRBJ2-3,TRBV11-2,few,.,TGTGCCAGCAGCCAACCCCCAGCAGAGACGATGACGCAGTATTTT,CASSQPPAETMTQYF
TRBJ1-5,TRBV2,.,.,TGTGCCAGCAGTGAAGGCCCGGGGCTCAATCAGCCCCAGCATTTT,CASSEGPGLNQPQHF
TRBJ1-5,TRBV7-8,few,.,TGTGCCAGCAGCTTAAAGGGGGGTGGCAATCAGCCCCAGCATTTT,CASSLKGGGNQPQHF
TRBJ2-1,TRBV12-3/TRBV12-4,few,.,TGTGCCAGCGGATGGCGTAACAATGAGCAGTTCTTC,CASGWRNNEQFF
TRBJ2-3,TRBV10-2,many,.,TGCGCCAGCAGTGGTGGGGGAACGCAGTATTTT,CASSGGGTQYF
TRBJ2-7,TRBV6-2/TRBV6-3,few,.,TGTGCCAGCAGGGTTACGGGCGAGCAGTACTTC,CASRVTGEQYF
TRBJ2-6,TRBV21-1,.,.,TGTGCCAGCAGCAAAACCGGGGAACCCGTCCTGACTTTC,CASSKTGEPVLTF
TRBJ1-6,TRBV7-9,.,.,TGTGCCAGCAGGGTCTCTATTGACGGTTCACCCCTCCACTTT,CASRVSIDGSPLHF
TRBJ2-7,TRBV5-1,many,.,TGCGCCAGCAGCTTTACCTACGAGCAGTACTTC,CASSFTYEQYF
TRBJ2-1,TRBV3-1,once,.,TGTGCCAGCAGCCAAGTTCTGGCGGCGGCCGGTGAGCAGTTCTTC,CASSQVLAAAGEQFF
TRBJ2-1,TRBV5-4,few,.,TGTGCCAGCAGCTTGGCTGGGTATCCCTACAATGAGCAGTTCTTC,CASSLAGYPYNEQFF
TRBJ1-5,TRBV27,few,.,TGTGCCAGCAGTTTGACAGCTCTTTCGGGTCAGCCCCAGCATTTT,CASSLTALSGQPQHF
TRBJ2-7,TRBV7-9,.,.,TGTGCCAGCAGCTTAGTGGGCTTTCGGGGTTTCGAGCAGTACTTC,CASSLVGFRGFEQYF
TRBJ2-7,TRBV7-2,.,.,TGTGCCAGCAGCTTAGGCAGCCCCCTCTACGAGCAGTACTTC,CASSLGSPLYEQYF
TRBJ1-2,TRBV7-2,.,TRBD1,TGTGCCAGCAGCTTGTCAGGGGGCTATAACTATGGCTACACCTTC,CASSLSGGYNYGYTF
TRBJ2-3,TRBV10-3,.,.,TGTGCCATCAGTGAAACCAGGCGCGAGGCGCAGTATTTT,CAISETRREAQYF
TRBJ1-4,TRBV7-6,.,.,TGTGCCAGCAGCTTAGGGGGGACGAGAGAAAAACTGTTTTTT,CASSLGGTREKLFF
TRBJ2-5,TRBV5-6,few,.,TGTGCCAGCAGGGAACGGGGGTTGGGGGAGACCCAGTACTTC,CASRERGLGETQYF
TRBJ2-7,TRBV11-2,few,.,TGTGCCAGCAGCTTAGATCCTAGTGGGCAGTACTTC,CASSLDPSGQYF
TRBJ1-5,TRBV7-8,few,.,TGTGCCAGCAGTGCGACAAGGCGAGGGAGCAATCAGCCCCAGCATTTT,CASSATRRGSNQPQHF
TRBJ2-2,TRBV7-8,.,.,TGTGCCAGCAGCTTAGCGCAAGGACAGTGGACGAACACCGGGGAGCTGTTTTTT,CASSLAQGQWTNTGELFF
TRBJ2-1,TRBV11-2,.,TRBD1,TGTGCCAGCAGCTTAGGGGCAGGGACAGGGACATTAAGCTCCTACAATGAGCAGTTCTTC,CASSLGAGTGTLSSYNEQFF
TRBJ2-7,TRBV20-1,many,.,TGCAGTGCTAGCCCCCGGAGCGGGCGATCCTACGAGCAGTACTTC,CSASPRSGRSYEQYF
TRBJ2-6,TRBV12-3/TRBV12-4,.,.,TGTGCCAGCAGTTTGTGGGCGGCGATGAGAGGGGCCAACGTCCTGACTTTC,CASSLWAAMRGANVLTF
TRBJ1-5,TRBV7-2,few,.,TGTGCCAGCAGCTTAGTCGGCGGGGGGAGCAATCAGCCCCAGCATTTT,CASSLVGGGSNQPQHF
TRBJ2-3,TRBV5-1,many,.,TGCGCCAGCAGCACCAGGAAAGCCCAAGATACGCAGTATTTT,CASSTRKAQDTQYF
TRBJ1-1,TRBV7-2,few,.,TGTGCCAGCAGCTTAGTCACGGTCCCTGAAGCTTTCTTT,CASSLVTVPEAFF
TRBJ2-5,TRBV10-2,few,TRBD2,TGCGCCAGCAGTGAAAGGGCGGGGGGGGACCAAGAGACCCAGTACTTC,CASSERAGGDQETQYF
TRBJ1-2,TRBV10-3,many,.,TGTGCCATCAGTGAGTCTACAGCCTATGGCTACACCTTC,CAISESTAYGYTF
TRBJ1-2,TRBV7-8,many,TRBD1,TGTGCCAGCAGCGCGGGACAGTTTTATGGCTACACCTTC,CASSAGQFYGYTF
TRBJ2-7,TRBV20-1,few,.,TGCAGTGCTAGAGCGGGATTGAGCTCCTACGAGCAGTACTTC,CSARAGLSSYEQYF
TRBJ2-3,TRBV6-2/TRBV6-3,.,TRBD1,TGTGCCAGCAGACGGTGGACAGGGGAAATTGGAGATACGCAGTATTTT,CASRRWTGEIGDTQYF